This TCR beta chain comes out of a study of blood T cell repertoires in COVID-19. Study background: The cDNA or gDNA used as material had been derived from T cells, B-cell-depleted T cells, or PBMCs.

Under the authors' procedure: Estimated nucleated cell counts came from reference gene primer amplification. Profiled with immunoSEQ multiplex PCR; TCRdb holds only in-frame clones, not every one. Clonal size and the V and J genes are those of that table, whereas D and trimming came from the DNA. Among under 200,000 clones listed, under 95% were seen once. Sequenced: peripheral blood. The clonotype comes from a man between 18 and 29 years old with acute or convalescent COVID-19.

In DNA form, the CDR3 reads TGTGCCAGCAGCCTAGCGGGGAGCACAGATACGCAGTATTTT. Translation: CASSLAGSTDTQYF. The chain has TRBV3-1 (or the pseudogene TRBV3-2) and TRBJ2-3, with TRBD2 identical over 8 bases. This CDR3 is built from 14 residues. Germline lookup yields CDR1 LGHDT and CDR2 YNNKEL (reference sequence). Losses at the gene ends were 4 bases for V and 0 bases for J; bases not matched to a gene: 0.